The 27 T cell receptor beta chains reported below all come from one sample, sequenced in a study of cytomegalovirus exposure and HLA in healthy donors. Assay: immunoSEQ multiplex PCR; the TCRdb copy retains only in-frame clones and omits some. The sample carries some 80,000 clones, 90% to 96% recorded once. Sequencing input: PBMCs. The receptors stem from a man between 18 and 35 years old in good health and CMV-seropositive.

The chain joins TRBV27 to TRBJ2-7; TRBD2 matches at 13 bases. Per the germline V gene, CDR1 is MNHEY and CDR2 is SMNVEV (reference sequence). The CDR3 loop spans 16 amino acids. V dropped 4 bases and J dropped 2; count of bases not matched to a gene: 5. This CDR3 is CASSSRLAGGPYEQYF. The CDR3 DNA sequence: TGTGCCAGCAGTTCCCGACTAGCGGGAGGTCCCTACGAGCAGTACTTC.

The V and J genes are TRBV5-4 and TRBJ2-2; 14 bases are a match to TRBD2. The CDR3 extends over 16 amino acids. Germline assignment: CDR1 SGHNT and CDR2 YYREEE (reference sequence). The ends lost 4 bases at V and 3 bases at J; junction bases unmatched: 2. CDR3: CASSRGLAGDTGELFF. As DNA, the CDR3 is TGTGCCAGCAGCAGGGGACTAGCGGGAGACACCGGGGAGCTGTTTTTT.

The chain is built from TRBV9 and TRBJ1-5; a weak D match, TRBD1 (5 bases). The CDR3 is 14 amino acids. Trimming took off 3 bases at V and 5 bases at J, with 12 bases between the two ends. Germline-derived CDR1 and CDR2 are SGDLS and YYNGEE. The CDR3 is CASSDGRDYQPQHF. CDR3 in DNA: TGTGCCAGCAGCGATGGCAGGGATTATCAGCCCCAGCATTTT.

This chain joins TRBV5-1 and TRBJ1-1; D is ambiguous. Trimming pared 3 bases from V and 1 base from J, leaving 10 bases between. Germline CDR1 SGHRS, CDR2 YFSETQ. The CDR3 contains 14 residues. The CDR3 spells CASSSQAGNTEAFF. CDR3 coding DNA: TGCGCCAGCAGCTCCCAAGCGGGGAACACTGAAGCTTTCTTT. The whole variable domain, remainder taken from reference TRBV5-1 and TRBJ1-1, is KAGVTQTPRYLIKTRGQQVTLSCSPISGHRSVSWYQQTPGQGLQFLFEYFSETQRNKGNFPGRFSGRQFSNSRSEMNVSTLELGDSALYLCASSSQAGNTEAFFGQGTRLTVV.

The chain employs TRBV4-1 and TRBJ1-2; D possibly corresponds to TRBD1 (6 bases). Deletions cut 2 bases from V and 4 bases from J, with 20 bases between. This CDR3 has 17 amino acids. Germline-derived CDR1 and CDR2 are MGHRA and YSYEKL. DNA for the CDR3: TGCGCCAGCAGCCAACCAGGTGGGGAACAGGGTAGCTATGGCTACACCTTC. Its translation is CASSQPGGEQGSYGYTF.

This clone came up many times. Within the sample, other DNA sequences also encode this same CDR3. The chain links TRBV27 to TRBJ2-7; possibly TRBD1 for D (5 bases). The V gene lost 0 bases and the J gene lost 5 bases, with 8 bases spanning the gap. CDR3 size: 13 residues. Germline-derived CDR1 and CDR2 are MNHEY and SMNVEV (reference sequence). In DNA, the CDR3 is TGTGCCAGCAGTTTATCACCAGGGAACGAGCAGTACTTC. Residues: CASSLSPGNEQYF.

The count of this clone is one. The rearrangement links TRBV25-1 to TRBJ2-1; D ambiguous. Trimming stripped 3 bases from V and 9 bases from J, with 12 bases between. In germline, CDR1 is MGHDK, CDR2 SYGVNS. The CDR3 contains 13 residues. CDR3 in DNA: TGTGCCAGCAGTGAGGTCCTAGTGGGTGAGCAGTTCTTC. Amino acids: CASSEVLVGEQFF.

The genes are TRBV27 and TRBJ1-5; D may be TRBD1 (5 bases). The length of the CDR3 is 17 residues. Germline values: CDR1 MNHEY, CDR2 SMNVEV (reference sequence). V lost 8 bases and J lost 0, with 20 bases in between. CDR3 DNA sequence: TGTGCCAGCCAACCGACCTTTGGGGGGTATAGCAATCAGCCCCAGCATTTT. Protein sequence: CASQPTFGGYSNQPQHF.

The gene calls are TRBV6-5 and TRBJ1-1, with 7 bases lining up with TRBD1. The germline gives CDR1 MNHEY, CDR2 SVGAGI. V lost 6 bases to trimming and J lost 0 bases; unmatched junction nucleotides: 4. The CDR3 has 14 amino acids. CDR3 in DNA: TGTGCCAGCAGGCGACAGGGAATGAACACTGAAGCTTTCTTT. It codes for CASRRQGMNTEAFF.

This clone was found once. The chain links TRBV5-4 to TRBJ2-7, with a weak D call TRBD1 (5 bases). Trimming removed 4 bases at V and 2 bases at J, with 16 bases between. CDR3 length equals 15 residues. Per germline, CDR1 SGHNT and CDR2 YYREEE (reference sequence). The DNA of the CDR3 is TGTGCCAGCAGCCGTGGGGCAGCCTACCCCTACGAGCAGTACTTC. Amino acid sequence: CASSRGAAYPYEQYF. Based on the CDR3 plus reference TRBV5-4 and TRBJ2-7, the full variable domain is ETGVTQSPTHLIKTRGQQVTLRCSSQSGHNTVSWYQQALGQGPQFIFQYYREEENGRGNFPPRFSGLQFPNYSSELNVNALELDDSALYLCASSRGAAYPYEQYFGPGTRLTVT.

CDR3 protein: CASSQLQGSESYNEQFF. The CDR3 coding sequence is TGTGCCAGCAGTCAATTACAGGGTTCAGAATCCTACAATGAGCAGTTCTTC. The chain recombines TRBV2 with TRBJ2-1, with D perhaps TRBD1 (6 bases). This CDR3 region has 17 residues. Deletions cut 5 bases from V and 1 base from J, with 18 bases between. Germline CDR1 reads SNHLY; CDR2 reads FYNNEI.

This clone appeared once. The rearrangement joins TRBV30 to TRBJ1-5; TRBD1 might be the D (5 bases). The CDR3 totals 17 residues. Between the trimmed V and J ends, which lost 3 bases and 3 bases, there was a span of 21 bases. Germline CDR1 is GTSNPN and CDR2 is SVGIG (reference sequence). The CDR3 loop reads CAWSRGTPVGDNQPQHF. DNA for the CDR3: TGTGCCTGGAGCCGAGGGACTCCAGTCGGTGACAATCAGCCCCAGCATTTT.

The chain employs TRBV27 and TRBJ1-1; 10 bases are shared with TRBD1. Germline CDR1 is MNHEY and CDR2 is SMNVEV (reference sequence). Trimming took 10 bases from V and 4 from J; bases not matched to a gene: 6. This CDR3 comprises 13 residues. The CDR3 is CAIQDRGGTEAFF. Here the CDR3 DNA reads TGTGCCATCCAGGACAGGGGGGGCACTGAAGCTTTCTTT.

The chain has TRBV7-3 and TRBJ2-1; a possible D gene is TRBD1 (6 bases). CDR1 SGHTA and CDR2 FQGTGA come from the germline V gene. The CDR3 totals 14 residues. V was cut by 2 bases and J by 4 bases, with 9 bases left in between. The chain's CDR3 is CASSLGTQYNEQFF. CDR3 DNA sequence: TGTGCCAGCAGCTTAGGGACACAATACAATGAGCAGTTCTTC. Combining the CDR3 with reference TRBV7-3 and TRBJ2-1 gives the whole variable domain GAGVSQTPSNKVTEKGKYVELRCDPISGHTALYWYRQSLGQGPEFLIYFQGTGAADDSGLPNDRFFAVRPEGSVSTLKIQRTERGDSAVYLCASSLGTQYNEQFFGPGTRLTVL.

This clone was recorded once. This sequence joins TRBV11-2 and TRBJ1-5, with 7 nucleotides matching TRBD1. The CDR3 has 15 residues. The V gene's germline CDR1 is SGHAT and CDR2 FQNNGV. Losses at the gene ends were 3 bases for V and 1 base for J; bases not matched to a gene: 3. As DNA, the CDR3 is TGTGCCAGCAGCTTTTCGACAGGGAGCAATCAGCCCCAGCATTTT. It encodes CASSFSTGSNQPQHF.

The chain has TRBV11-2 and TRBJ2-7, with TRBD1 as a possible D gene (5 bases). CDR3 length: 14 amino acids. Germline CDR1 reads SGHAT; CDR2 reads FQNNGV. V dropped 3 bases and J dropped 6 bases, with 15 bases sitting between them. CDR3 protein: CASSLPGSRGEQYF. CDR3 coding DNA: TGTGCCAGCAGCTTGCCGGGCTCAAGGGGCGAGCAGTACTTC.

The rearrangement uses TRBV19 and TRBJ2-7; 9 nucleotides line up with TRBD2. Germline lookup yields CDR1 LNHDA and CDR2 SQIVND (reference sequence). V trimming: 1 base; J trimming: 7 bases; junction bases outside the gene matches: 11. CDR3 length: 16 amino acids. Here the CDR3 reads CASSIGPSSGKEEQYF. The CDR3 nucleotides read TGTGCCAGTAGTATAGGACCGTCTAGCGGGAAGGAGGAGCAGTACTTC. The full variable domain, in which reference TRBV19 and TRBJ2-7 provide the parts outside the CDR3, is DGGITQSPKYLFRKEGQNVTLSCEQNLNHDAMYWYRQDPGQGLRLIYYSQIVNDFQKGDIAEGYSVSREKKESFPLTVTSAQKNPTAFYLCASSIGPSSGKEEQYFGPGTRLTVT.

The chain recombines TRBV5-1 with TRBJ2-1; no clear D gene. V was cut by 2 bases and J by 0 bases, with 18 bases left in between. The CDR3 spans 18 residues. Germline V gene data show CDR1 as SGHRS and CDR2 as YFSETQ. The CDR3 coding sequence is TGCGCCAGCAGCTTACCCAGAGTAGCCCCGAGCTCCTACAATGAGCAGTTCTTC. Protein product: CASSLPRVAPSSYNEQFF.

The gene calls are TRBV30 and TRBJ2-1; 9 bases agree with TRBD2. Germline V gene sequence: CDR1 GTSNPN, CDR2 SVGIG (reference sequence). This CDR3 is 14 amino acids long. J was trimmed by 6 bases and V by 1 base; bases with no gene match: 4. The CDR3 protein is CAWSAAGGPNEQFF. The CDR3 coding sequence is TGTGCCTGGAGTGCGGCGGGAGGGCCCAATGAGCAGTTCTTC.

This rearrangement joins TRBV11-2 to TRBJ1-5, with 7 nucleotides matching TRBD1. Trimming at V came to 1 base and at J to 7 bases, leaving 10 bases not matched to a gene. Germline CDR1 SGHAT, CDR2 FQNNGV. CDR3 length: 16 amino acids. CDR3 coding DNA: TGTGCCAGCAGCTTAGGGGCAGGGGGATCGGAGCAGCCCCAGCATTTT. Its protein product is CASSLGAGGSEQPQHF.

The chain links TRBV21-1 to TRBJ2-2; TRBD2, the table's D call, lacks a check against the DNA. TRBV21-1 is a recognized pseudogene. This CDR3 has 17 residues. CDR3: CASSTTSEVNRTGELFF. The CDR3 nucleotides read TGTGCCAGCAGCACCACTAGCGAGGTGAATCGCACCGGGGAGCTGTTTTTT.

In DNA, the CDR3 is TGTGCCAGCAGCTCGGCTGGTGGTGGGCACGGGGAGCTGTTTTTT. Its protein product is CASSSAGGGHGELFF. The chain has TRBV7-2 and TRBJ2-2; no clear D. The germline gives CDR1 SGHTA, CDR2 FQGNSA. The CDR3 has 15 amino acids. V was pared by 4 bases and J by 7 bases, with 16 bases between.

The chain couples TRBV6-5 to TRBJ2-7, with a possible D match to TRBD2 (5 bases). The CDR3 is 15 residues long. V gave up 0 bases and J gave up 9 bases, with 18 bases separating them. Germline V gives CDR1 MNHEY, CDR2 SVGAGI. CDR3 DNA: TGTGCCAGCAGTTACTCCCCCGGTTCAGCAGGAGGGCAGTACTTC. It yields the protein CASSYSPGSAGGQYF.

The chain joins TRBV7-9 to TRBJ2-2; 8 nucleotides align to TRBD2. J lost 7 bases, V lost 2 bases, and 12 bases had no gene match. This CDR3 has 17 residues. Per germline, CDR1 SEHNR and CDR2 FQNEAQ (reference sequence). CDR3 amino acids: CASSLLRSGRNHGELFF. DNA of the CDR3: TGTGCCAGCAGCTTACTTCGGAGCGGGAGAAACCACGGGGAGCTGTTTTTT.

The genes are TRBV4-1 and TRBJ2-1; a weak D match, TRBD1 (5 bases). Trimming took 0 bases from V and 6 from J, leaving 18 bases between them. CDR3 size: 17 residues. Germline assignment: CDR1 MGHRA and CDR2 YSYEKL. The CDR3 spells CASSQEHNVRVLNEQFF. DNA for the CDR3: TGCGCCAGCAGCCAAGAACACAACGTCAGGGTACTCAATGAGCAGTTCTTC.

V is TRBV11-3 and J is TRBJ2-1; 7 nucleotides agree with TRBD2. Germline V gene sequence: CDR1 SGHNT, CDR2 YENEEA. CDR3 length: 13 residues. With 5 bases clipped from V and 4 bases from J, the junction kept 2 bases outside the gene matches. CDR3: CASSQRDYNEQFF. DNA for the CDR3: TGTGCCAGCAGCCAGCGGGATTACAATGAGCAGTTCTTC. The full variable domain, completed using reference TRBV11-3 and TRBJ2-1, is EAGVVQSPRYKIIEKKQPVAFWCNPISGHNTLYWYLQNLGQGPELLIRYENEEAVDDSQLPKDRFSAERLKGVDSTLKIQPAELGDSAVYLCASSQRDYNEQFFGPGTRLTVL.

This clone showed up just once. CDR3: CASTPGQGWTEAFF. CDR3 coding DNA: TGTGCCAGCACCCCGGGACAGGGGTGGACTGAAGCTTTCTTT. The J gene is TRBJ1-1, the V gene TRBV27, with 10 nucleotides matching TRBD1. The length of the CDR3 is 14 residues. Germline V CDR1 and CDR2: MNHEY, SMNVEV (reference sequence). V gave up 7 bases and J gave up 5 bases; unmatched junction bases: 7.